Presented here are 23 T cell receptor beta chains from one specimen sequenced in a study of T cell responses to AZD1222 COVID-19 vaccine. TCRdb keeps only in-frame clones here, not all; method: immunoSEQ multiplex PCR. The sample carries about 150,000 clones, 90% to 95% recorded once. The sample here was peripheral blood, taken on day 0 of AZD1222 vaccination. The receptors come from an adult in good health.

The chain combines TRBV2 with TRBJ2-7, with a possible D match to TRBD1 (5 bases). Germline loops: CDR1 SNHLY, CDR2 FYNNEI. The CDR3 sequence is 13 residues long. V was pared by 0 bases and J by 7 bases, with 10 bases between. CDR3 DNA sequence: TGTGCCAGCAGTGAAGCAGACAGACCTGAGCAGTACGTC. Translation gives CASSEADRPEQYV.

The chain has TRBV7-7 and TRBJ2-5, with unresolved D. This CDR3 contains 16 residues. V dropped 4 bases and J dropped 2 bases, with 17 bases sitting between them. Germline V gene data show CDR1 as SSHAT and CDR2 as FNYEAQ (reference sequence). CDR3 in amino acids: CASSSSTLVSQETQYF. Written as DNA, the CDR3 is TGTGCCAGCAGCTCCTCGACATTAGTTTCTCAAGAGACCCAGTACTTC.

The CDR3 region has the DNA TGTGCCAGCAGTGAAGCGCTCGTTGGGGCAGCAACCTACAATGAGCAGTTCTTC. It is translated as CASSEALVGAATYNEQFF. The chain carries TRBV6-1 and TRBJ2-1; tentative D call: TRBD1 (5 bases). This CDR3 has 18 residues. V lost 0 bases and J lost 2, with 17 bases in between. Germline V gene lookup returns CDR1 MNHNS and CDR2 SASEGT.

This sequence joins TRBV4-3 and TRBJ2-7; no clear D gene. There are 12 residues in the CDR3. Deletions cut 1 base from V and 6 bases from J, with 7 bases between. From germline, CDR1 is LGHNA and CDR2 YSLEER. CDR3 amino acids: CASSQGEAEQYV. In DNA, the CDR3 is TGCGCCAGCAGCCAAGGAGAGGCCGAGCAGTACGTC.

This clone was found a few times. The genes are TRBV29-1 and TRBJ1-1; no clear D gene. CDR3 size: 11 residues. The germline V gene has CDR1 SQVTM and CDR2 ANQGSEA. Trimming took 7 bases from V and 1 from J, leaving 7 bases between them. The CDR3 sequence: CSAHTNTEAFF. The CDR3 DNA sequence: TGCAGCGCCCATACGAACACTGAAGCTTTCTTT.

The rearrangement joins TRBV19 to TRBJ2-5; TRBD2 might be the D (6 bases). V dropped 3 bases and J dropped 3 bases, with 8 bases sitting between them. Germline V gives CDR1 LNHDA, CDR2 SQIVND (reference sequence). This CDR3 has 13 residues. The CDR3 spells CASSIGGKETQYF. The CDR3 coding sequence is TGTGCCAGTAGTATCGGGGGAAAAGAGACCCAGTACTTC. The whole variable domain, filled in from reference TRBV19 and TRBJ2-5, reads DGGITQSPKYLFRKEGQNVTLSCEQNLNHDAMYWYRQDPGQGLRLIYYSQIVNDFQKGDIAEGYSVSREKKESFPLTVTSAQKNPTAFYLCASSIGGKETQYFGPGTRLLVL.

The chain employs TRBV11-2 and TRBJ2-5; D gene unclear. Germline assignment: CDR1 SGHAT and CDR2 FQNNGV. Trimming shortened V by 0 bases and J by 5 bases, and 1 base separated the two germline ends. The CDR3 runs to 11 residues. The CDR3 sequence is CASSLDETQYF. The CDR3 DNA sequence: TGTGCCAGCAGCTTAGACGAGACCCAGTACTTC.

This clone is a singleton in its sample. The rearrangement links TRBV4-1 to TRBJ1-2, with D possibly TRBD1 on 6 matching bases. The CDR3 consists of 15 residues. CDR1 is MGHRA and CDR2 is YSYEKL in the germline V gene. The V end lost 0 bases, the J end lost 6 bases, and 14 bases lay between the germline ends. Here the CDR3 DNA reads TGCGCCAGCAGCCAAGAAGGGGGGCGATACGATGGCTACACCTTC. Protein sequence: CASSQEGGRYDGYTF.

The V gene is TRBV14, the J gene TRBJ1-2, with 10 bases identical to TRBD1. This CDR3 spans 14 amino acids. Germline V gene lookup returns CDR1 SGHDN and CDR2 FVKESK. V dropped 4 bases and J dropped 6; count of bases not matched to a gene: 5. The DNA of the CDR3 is TGTGCCAGCAGCCTCGTGGGACAGGGGCATGGCTACACCTTC. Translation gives CASSLVGQGHGYTF.

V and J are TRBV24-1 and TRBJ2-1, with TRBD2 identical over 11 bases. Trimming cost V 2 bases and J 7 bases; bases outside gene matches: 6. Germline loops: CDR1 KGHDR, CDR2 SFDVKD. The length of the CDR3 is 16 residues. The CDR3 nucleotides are TGTGCCACCAGTGATTGGACTAGCGGGCGGGAAAATGAGCAGTTCTTC. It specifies CATSDWTSGRENEQFF.

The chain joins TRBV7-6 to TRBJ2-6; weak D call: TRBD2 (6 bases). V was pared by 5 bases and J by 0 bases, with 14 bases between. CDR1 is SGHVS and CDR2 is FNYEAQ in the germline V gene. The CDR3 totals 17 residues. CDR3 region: CASSPGLSSSGANVLTF. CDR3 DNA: TGTGCCAGCAGCCCGGGACTTTCCAGCTCTGGGGCCAACGTCCTGACTTTC.

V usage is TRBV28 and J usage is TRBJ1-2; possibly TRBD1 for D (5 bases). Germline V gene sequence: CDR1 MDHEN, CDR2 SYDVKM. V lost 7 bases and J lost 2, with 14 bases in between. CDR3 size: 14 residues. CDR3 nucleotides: TGTGCCAGCACCCCGGTGGGGGAAAACTATGGCTACACCTTC. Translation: CASTPVGENYGYTF.

For the CDR3, the DNA is TGTGCCACCAGCAGAGATCGAGGGGGCACAGATACGCAGTATTTT. Protein product: CATSRDRGGTDTQYF. The genes are TRBV15 and TRBJ2-3; TRBD1 or TRBD2 may be the D gene (5 bases each). V was cut by 0 bases and J by 1 base, with 8 bases left in between. This CDR3 region has 15 residues. Germline CDR1 and CDR2: LNHNV and YYDKDF (reference sequence).

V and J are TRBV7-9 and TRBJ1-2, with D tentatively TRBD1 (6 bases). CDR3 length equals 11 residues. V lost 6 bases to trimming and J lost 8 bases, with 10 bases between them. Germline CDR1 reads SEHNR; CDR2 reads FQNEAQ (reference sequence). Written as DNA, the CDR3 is TGTGCCAGCAGTTACAGGGTCGGCTACACCTTC. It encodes CASSYRVGYTF.

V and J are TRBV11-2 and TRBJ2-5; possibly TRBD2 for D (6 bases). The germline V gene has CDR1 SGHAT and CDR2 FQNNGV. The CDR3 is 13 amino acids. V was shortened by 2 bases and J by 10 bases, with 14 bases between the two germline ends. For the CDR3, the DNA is TGTGCCAGCAGCTTATCGCGGTCCGGGAGCCAGTACTTC. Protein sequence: CASSLSRSGSQYF.

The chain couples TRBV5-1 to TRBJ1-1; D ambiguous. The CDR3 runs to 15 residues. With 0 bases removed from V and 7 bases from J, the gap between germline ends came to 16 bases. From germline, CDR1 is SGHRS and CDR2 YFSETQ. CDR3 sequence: CASSLAVSPFNEAFF. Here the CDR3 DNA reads TGCGCCAGCAGCTTGGCAGTTAGCCCCTTTAATGAAGCTTTCTTT.

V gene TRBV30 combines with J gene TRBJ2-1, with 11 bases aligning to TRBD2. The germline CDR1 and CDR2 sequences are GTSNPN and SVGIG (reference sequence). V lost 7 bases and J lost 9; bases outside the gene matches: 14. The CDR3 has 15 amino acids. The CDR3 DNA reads TGTGCCTACTCCAGAGATAGCGGGAGGGCGATTGAGCAGTTCTTC. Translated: CAYSRDSGRAIEQFF.

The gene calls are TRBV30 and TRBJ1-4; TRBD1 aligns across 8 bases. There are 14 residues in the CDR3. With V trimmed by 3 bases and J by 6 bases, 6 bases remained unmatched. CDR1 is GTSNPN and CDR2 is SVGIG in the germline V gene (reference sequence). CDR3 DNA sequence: TGTGCCTGGAGCGATGGGACAGGCCATGAAAAACTGTTTTTT. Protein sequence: CAWSDGTGHEKLFF. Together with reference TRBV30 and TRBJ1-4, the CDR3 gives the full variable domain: SQTIHQWPATLVQPVGSPLSLECTVEGTSNPNLYWYRQAAGRGLQLLFYSVGIGQISSEVPQNLSASRPQDRQFILSSKKLLLSDSGFYLCAWSDGTGHEKLFFGSGTQLSVL.

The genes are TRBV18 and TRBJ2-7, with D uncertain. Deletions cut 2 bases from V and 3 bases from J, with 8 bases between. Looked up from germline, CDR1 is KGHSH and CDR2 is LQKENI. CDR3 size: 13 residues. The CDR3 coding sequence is TGTGCCAGCTCACCAGAACTTAGCTACGAGCAGTACGTC. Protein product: CASSPELSYEQYV.

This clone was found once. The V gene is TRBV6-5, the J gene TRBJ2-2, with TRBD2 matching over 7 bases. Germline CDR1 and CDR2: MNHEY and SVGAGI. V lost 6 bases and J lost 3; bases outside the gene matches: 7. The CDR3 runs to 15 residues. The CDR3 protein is CASSLGGADTGELFF. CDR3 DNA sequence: TGTGCCAGCAGCCTGGGAGGGGCCGACACCGGGGAGCTGTTTTTT.

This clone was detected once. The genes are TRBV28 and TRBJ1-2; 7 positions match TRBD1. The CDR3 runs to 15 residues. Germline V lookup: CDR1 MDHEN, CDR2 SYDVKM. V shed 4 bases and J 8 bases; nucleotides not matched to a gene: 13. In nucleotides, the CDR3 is TGTGCCAGCAGTTGGTCGGATAAGGGGGCTGGAGGCTACACCTTC. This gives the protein CASSWSDKGAGGYTF.

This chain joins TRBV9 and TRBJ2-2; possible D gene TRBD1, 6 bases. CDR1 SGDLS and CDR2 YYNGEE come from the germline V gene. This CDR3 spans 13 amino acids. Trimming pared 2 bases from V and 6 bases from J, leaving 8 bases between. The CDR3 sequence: CASSVSGAGELFF. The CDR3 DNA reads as TGTGCCAGCAGCGTGTCAGGGGCCGGGGAGCTGTTTTTT.

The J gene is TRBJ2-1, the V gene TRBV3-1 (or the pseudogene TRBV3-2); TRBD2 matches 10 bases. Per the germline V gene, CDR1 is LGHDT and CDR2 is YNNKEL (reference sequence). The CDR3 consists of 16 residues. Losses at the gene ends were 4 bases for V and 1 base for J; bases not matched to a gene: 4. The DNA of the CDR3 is TGTGCCAGCAGCCTAGCGGGGGGAGGATCCTACAATGAGCAGTTCTTC. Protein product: CASSLAGGGSYNEQFF.